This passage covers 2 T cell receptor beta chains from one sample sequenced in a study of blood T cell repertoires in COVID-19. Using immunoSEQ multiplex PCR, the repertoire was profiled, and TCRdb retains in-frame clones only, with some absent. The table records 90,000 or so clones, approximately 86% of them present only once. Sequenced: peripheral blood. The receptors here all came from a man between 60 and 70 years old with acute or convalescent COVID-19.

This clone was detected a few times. The CDR3 protein is CASSMDRSEKLFF. In DNA, the CDR3 is TGTGCCAGTAGTATGGATCGGAGCGAAAAACTGTTTTTT. This sequence joins TRBV19 and TRBJ1-4, with no clear D. V lost 3 bases to trimming and J lost 8 bases, with 10 bases between them. CDR1 and CDR2 (germline): LNHDA, SQIVND (reference sequence). The CDR3 sequence is 13 residues long.

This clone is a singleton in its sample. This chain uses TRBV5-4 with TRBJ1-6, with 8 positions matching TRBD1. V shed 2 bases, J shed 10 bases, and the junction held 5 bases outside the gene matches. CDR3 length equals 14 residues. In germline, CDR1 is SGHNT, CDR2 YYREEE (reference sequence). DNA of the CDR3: TGTGCCAGCAGCTTAGGACAGGGAACGTCACCCCTCCACTTT. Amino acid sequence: CASSLGQGTSPLHF.